This T cell receptor (beta chain) stems from a study of blood T cell repertoires in COVID-19. Study-wide context: Specimens from acute and convalescent COVID-19 originated in the United States, Italy and Spain.

The protocol was immunoSEQ multiplex PCR, while the TCRdb copy is restricted to in-frame clones and leaves out a portion. The table records 120,000 to 150,000 clones, around 81% of them present only once. Trimming stripped 0 bases from V and 0 bases from J, with 6 bases between. Germline CDR1 SGDLS, CDR2 YYNGEE. CDR3 length equals 14 residues. This clone was observed a single time. Sequenced: peripheral blood. The chain links TRBV9 to TRBJ1-2; D is undetermined. The TCR sequence derives from a human donor with acute or convalescent COVID-19. The donor label of this sample is uncertain. CDR3 in DNA: TGTGCCAGCAGCGTAGGTACAGCTAACTATGGCTACACCTTC. Its protein product is CASSVGTANYGYTF.